This T cell receptor beta chain was identified during a study of blood T cell repertoires in COVID-19. Study-level information: Acute and convalescent COVID-19 specimens originated in the United States, Italy and Spain. The cDNA or gDNA used as material had been derived from T cells, B-cell-depleted T cells, or PBMCs.

Authors' methods: Reference gene primer amplification yielded estimated nucleated cell counts. Repertoires were generated with immunoSEQ multiplex PCR, while TCRdb's copy carries only in-frame clones and drops some. V, J and clone size derive from that table, while D and trimming were established from the DNA sequence. In the table there are about 200,000 clones, 86% of which are singletons. The CDR3 is 15 residues long. Per the germline V gene, CDR1 is SGHTA and CDR2 is FQGNSA. Trimming took 1 base from V and 4 from J; bases not matched to a gene: 6. Sequenced sample: peripheral blood. The TCR originated in a woman aged 65 to 85 with acute or convalescent COVID-19. The genes are TRBV7-2 and TRBJ2-5, with 7 positions matching TRBD2. CDR3 amino acids: CASSLVGGGGETQYF. The CDR3 DNA follows: TGTGCCAGCAGCTTAGTTGGGGGGGGAGGAGAGACCCAGTACTTC.